The T cell receptor beta chain under discussion was sequenced for a study of cytomegalovirus exposure and HLA in healthy donors. The study, taken as a whole, reports: Overall, around 160 TCR beta chains were annotated as cytomegalovirus-associated.

The CDR3 is 15 amino acids. The V end lost 5 bases, the J end lost 7 bases, and 17 bases lay between the germline ends. Per the germline V gene, CDR1 is LNHDA and CDR2 is SQIVND (reference sequence). Clones were read by immunoSEQ multiplex PCR, and TCRdb kept only the in-frame ones, dropping some. The data hold fewer than 85,000 clones, with 90% to 95% observed a single time. As concerns this clone: Its antigen is undetermined.

The material sequenced was PBMCs. The receptor was derived from a young woman in good health and CMV-seronegative. V and J are TRBV19 and TRBJ2-2; tentative D call: TRBD1 (7 bases). The CDR3 region is CASSQSGGSGGELFF. The DNA for the CDR3 is TGTGCCAGTAGTCAGTCAGGGGGGAGCGGCGGGGAGCTGTTTTTT.